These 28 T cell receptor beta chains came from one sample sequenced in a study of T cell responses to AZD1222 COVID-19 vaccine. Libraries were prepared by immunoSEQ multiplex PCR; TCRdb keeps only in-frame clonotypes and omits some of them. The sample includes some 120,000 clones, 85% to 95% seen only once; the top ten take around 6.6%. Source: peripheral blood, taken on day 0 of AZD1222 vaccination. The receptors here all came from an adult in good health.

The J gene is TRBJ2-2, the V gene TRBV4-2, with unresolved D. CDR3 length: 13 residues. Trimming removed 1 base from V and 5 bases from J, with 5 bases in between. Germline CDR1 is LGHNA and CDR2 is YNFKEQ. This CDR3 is CASSQGGTGELFF. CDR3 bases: TGTGCCAGCAGCCAAGGGGGTACCGGGGAGCTGTTTTTT.

CDR3 loop: CASRGGTGRQPQHF. DNA of the CDR3: TGTGCCAGCAGGGGAGGGACAGGGCGGCAGCCCCAGCATTTT. The chain has TRBV28 and TRBJ1-5, with TRBD1 matching 9 bases. Germline loops: CDR1 MDHEN, CDR2 SYDVKM. The CDR3 covers 14 residues. The ends lost 6 bases at V and 7 bases at J; junction bases unmatched: 7.

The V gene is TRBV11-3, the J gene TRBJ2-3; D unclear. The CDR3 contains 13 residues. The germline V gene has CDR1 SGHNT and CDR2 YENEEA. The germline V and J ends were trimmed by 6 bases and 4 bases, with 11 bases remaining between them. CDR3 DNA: TGTGCCAGCAGTCCCGGAGAGTCAGATACGCAGTATTTT. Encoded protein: CASSPGESDTQYF. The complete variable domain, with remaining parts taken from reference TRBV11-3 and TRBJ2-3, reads EAGVVQSPRYKIIEKKQPVAFWCNPISGHNTLYWYLQNLGQGPELLIRYENEEAVDDSQLPKDRFSAERLKGVDSTLKIQPAELGDSAVYLCASSPGESDTQYFGPGTRLTVL.

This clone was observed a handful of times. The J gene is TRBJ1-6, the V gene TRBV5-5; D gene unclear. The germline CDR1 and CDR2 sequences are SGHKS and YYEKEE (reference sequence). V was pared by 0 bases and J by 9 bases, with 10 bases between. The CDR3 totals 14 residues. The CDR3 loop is CASSLVGKGSPLHF. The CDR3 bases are TGTGCCAGCAGCTTGGTGGGAAAGGGTTCACCCCTCCACTTT.

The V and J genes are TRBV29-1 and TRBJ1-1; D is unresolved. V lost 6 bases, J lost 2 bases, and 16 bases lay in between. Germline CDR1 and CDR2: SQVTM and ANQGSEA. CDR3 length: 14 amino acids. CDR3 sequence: CSVGLGGPNTEAFF. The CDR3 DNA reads TGCAGCGTAGGTCTTGGCGGGCCCAACACTGAAGCTTTCTTT.

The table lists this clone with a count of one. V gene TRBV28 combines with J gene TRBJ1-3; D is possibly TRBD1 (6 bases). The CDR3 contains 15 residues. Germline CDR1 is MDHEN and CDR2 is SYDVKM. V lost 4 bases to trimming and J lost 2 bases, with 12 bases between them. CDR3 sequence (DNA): TGTGCCAGCAGTTCATACACAGGGACTGGAAACACCATATATTTT. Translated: CASSSYTGTGNTIYF.

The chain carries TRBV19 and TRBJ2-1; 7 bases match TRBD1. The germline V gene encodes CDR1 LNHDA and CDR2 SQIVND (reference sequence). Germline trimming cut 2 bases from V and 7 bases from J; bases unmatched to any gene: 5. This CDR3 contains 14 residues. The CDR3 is CASSISTGRNEQFF. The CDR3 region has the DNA TGTGCCAGTAGTATATCGACAGGGCGAAATGAGCAGTTCTTC.

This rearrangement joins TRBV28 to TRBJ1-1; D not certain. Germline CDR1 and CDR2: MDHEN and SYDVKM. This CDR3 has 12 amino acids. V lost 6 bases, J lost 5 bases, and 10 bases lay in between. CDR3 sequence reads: CASREGQTEAFF. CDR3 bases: TGTGCCAGCAGGGAAGGGCAAACTGAAGCTTTCTTT.

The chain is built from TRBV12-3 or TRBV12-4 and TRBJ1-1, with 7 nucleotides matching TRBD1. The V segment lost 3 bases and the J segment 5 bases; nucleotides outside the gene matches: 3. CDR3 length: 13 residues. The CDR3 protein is CASSLNRGTEAFF. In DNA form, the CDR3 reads TGTGCCAGCAGTTTGAACAGGGGAACTGAAGCTTTCTTT.

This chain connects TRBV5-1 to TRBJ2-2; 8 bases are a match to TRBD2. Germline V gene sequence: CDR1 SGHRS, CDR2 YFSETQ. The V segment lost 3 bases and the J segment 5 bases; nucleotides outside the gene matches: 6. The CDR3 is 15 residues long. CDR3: CASSSGLATTGELFF. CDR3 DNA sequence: TGCGCCAGCAGCTCAGGACTAGCCACAACCGGGGAGCTGTTTTTT.

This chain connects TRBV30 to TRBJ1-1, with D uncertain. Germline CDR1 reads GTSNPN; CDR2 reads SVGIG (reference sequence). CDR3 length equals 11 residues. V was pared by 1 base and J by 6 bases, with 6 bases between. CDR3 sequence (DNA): TGTGCCTGGAGTGGGTTCTCTGAAGCTTTCTTT. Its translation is CAWSGFSEAFF.

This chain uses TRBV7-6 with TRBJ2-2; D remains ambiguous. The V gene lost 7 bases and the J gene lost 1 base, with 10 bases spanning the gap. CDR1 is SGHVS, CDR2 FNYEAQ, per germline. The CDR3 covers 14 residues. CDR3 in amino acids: CASTLDVNTGELFF. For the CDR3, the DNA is TGTGCCAGCACCCTCGACGTGAACACCGGGGAGCTGTTTTTT. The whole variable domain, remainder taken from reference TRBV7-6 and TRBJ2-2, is GAGVSQSPRYKVTKRGQDVALRCDPISGHVSLYWYRQALGQGPEFLTYFNYEAQQDKSGLPNDRFSAERPEGSISTLTIQRTEQRDSAMYRCASTLDVNTGELFFGEGSRLTVL.

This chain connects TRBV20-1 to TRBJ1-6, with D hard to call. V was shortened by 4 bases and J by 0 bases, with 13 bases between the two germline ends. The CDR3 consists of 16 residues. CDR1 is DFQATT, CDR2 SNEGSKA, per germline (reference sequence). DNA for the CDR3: TGCAGTGCTAATGACCTCAAAAGCTCCTATAATTCACCCCTCCACTTT. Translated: CSANDLKSSYNSPLHF.

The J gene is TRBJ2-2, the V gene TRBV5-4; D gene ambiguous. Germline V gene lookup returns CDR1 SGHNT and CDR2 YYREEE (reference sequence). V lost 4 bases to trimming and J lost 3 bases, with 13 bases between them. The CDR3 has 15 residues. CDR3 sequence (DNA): TGTGCCAGCAGCCGAAATCCCATTGACACCGGGGAGCTGTTTTTT. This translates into CASSRNPIDTGELFF.

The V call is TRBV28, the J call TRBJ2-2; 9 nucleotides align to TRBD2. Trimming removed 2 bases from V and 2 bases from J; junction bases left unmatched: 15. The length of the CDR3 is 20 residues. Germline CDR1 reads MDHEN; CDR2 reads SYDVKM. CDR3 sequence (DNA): TGTGCCAGCAGTTTACTCAACCGTTTAATAGCGGGGGTAAACACCGGGGAGCTGTTTTTT. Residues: CASSLLNRLIAGVNTGELFF.

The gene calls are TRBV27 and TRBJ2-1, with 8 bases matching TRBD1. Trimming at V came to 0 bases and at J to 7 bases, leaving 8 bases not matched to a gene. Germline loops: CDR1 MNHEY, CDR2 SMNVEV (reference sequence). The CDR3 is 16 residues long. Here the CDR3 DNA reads TGTGCCAGCAGTTTATCGCCGCCGGACAGGGCGAATGAGCAGTTCTTC. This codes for CASSLSPPDRANEQFF.

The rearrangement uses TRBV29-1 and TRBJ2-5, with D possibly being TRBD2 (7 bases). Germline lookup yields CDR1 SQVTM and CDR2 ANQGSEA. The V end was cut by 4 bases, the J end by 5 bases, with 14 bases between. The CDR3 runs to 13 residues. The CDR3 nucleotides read TGCAGCGTTGGGCCGGGGGGCGTGGAGACCCAGTACTTC. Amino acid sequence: CSVGPGGVETQYF.

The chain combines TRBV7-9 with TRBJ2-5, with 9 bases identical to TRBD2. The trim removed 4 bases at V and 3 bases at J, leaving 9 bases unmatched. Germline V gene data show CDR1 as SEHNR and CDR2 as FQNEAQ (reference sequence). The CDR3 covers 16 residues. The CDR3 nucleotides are TGTGCCAGCAGCTCACCCCTAGCGGGGAGAAAAGAGACCCAGTACTTC. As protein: CASSSPLAGRKETQYF.

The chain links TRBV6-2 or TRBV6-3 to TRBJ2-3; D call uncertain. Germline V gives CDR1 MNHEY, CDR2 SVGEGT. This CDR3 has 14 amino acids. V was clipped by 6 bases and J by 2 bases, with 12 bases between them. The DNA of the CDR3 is TGTGCCAGCAGCCTCGTGGGAACCACAGATACGCAGTATTTT. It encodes CASSLVGTTDTQYF.

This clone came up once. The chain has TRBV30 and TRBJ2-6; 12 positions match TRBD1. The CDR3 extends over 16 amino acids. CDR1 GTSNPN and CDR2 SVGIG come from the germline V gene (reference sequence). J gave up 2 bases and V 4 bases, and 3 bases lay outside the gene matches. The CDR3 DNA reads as TGTGCCTGGACCGGGACAGGGGGCGCTGGGGCCAACGTCCTGACTTTC. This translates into CAWTGTGGAGANVLTF. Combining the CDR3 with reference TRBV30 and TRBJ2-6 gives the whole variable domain SQTIHQWPATLVQPVGSPLSLECTVEGTSNPNLYWYRQAAGRGLQLLFYSVGIGQISSEVPQNLSASRPQDRQFILSSKKLLLSDSGFYLCAWTGTGGAGANVLTFGAGSRLTVL.

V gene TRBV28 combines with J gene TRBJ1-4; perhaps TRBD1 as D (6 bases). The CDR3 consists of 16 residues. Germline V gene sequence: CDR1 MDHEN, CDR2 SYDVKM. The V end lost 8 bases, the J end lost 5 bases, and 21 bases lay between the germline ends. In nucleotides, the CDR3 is TGTGCCAGCCAAAAAGCCGGACAGAAGATAAATGAAAAACTGTTTTTT. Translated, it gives CASQKAGQKINEKLFF. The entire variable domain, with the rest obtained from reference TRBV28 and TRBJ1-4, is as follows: DVKVTQSSRYLVKRTGEKVFLECVQDMDHENMFWYRQDPGLGLRLIYFSYDVKMKEKGDIPEGYSVSREKKERFSLILESASTNQTSMYLCASQKAGQKINEKLFFGSGTQLSVL.

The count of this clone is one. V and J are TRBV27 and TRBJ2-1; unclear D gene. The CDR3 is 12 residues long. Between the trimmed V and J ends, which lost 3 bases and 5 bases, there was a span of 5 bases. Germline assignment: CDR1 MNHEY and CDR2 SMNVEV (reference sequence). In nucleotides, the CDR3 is TGTGCCAGCAGTTTTGTGGACAATGAGCAGTTCTTC. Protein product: CASSFVDNEQFF.

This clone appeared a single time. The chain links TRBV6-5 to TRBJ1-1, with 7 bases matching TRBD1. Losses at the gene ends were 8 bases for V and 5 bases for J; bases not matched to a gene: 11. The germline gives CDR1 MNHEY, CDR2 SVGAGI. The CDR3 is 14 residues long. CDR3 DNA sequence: TGTGCCAGCCGCCCTCTCAGGGACAGAACTGAAGCTTTCTTT. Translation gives CASRPLRDRTEAFF.

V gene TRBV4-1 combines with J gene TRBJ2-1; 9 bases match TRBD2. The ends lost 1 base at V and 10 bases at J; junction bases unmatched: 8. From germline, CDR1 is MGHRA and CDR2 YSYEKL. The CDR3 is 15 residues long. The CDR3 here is CASSQGGRAAGEQFF. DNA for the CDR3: TGCGCCAGCAGCCAAGGCGGGAGGGCCGCGGGCGAGCAGTTCTTC.

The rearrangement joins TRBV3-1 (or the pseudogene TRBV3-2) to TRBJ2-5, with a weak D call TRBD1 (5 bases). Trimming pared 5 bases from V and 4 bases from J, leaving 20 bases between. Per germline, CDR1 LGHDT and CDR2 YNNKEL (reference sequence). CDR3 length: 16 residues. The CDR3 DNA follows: TGTGCCAGCAGCACAACGGGCCCTTGGCAGGGAGAGACCCAGTACTTC. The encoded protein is CASSTTGPWQGETQYF.

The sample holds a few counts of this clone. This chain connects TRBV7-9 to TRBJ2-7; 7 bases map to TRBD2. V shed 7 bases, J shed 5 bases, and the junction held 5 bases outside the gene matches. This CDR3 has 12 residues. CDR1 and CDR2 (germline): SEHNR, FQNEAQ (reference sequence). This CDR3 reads CASTLGGDEQYF. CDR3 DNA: TGTGCCAGCACCTTGGGAGGGGACGAGCAGTACTTC.

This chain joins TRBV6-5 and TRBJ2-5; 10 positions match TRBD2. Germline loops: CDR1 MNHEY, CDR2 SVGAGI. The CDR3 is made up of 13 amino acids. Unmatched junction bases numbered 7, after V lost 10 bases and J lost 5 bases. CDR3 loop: CAKSAGGPETQYF. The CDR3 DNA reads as TGTGCCAAGTCAGCGGGAGGGCCTGAGACCCAGTACTTC.

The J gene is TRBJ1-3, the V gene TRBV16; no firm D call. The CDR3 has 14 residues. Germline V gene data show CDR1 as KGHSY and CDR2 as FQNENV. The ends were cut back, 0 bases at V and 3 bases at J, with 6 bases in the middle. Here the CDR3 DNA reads TGTGCCAGCAGCCAATCTGCAAATGGAAACACCATATATTTT. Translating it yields CASSQSANGNTIYF.